One and the same sample provided the 2 T cell receptor beta chains below, sequenced in a study of graft-versus-host responses after intestinal transplantation (dated by TCRdb to the early 2020s). The library was obtained by the immunoSEQ multiplex PCR assay. In its TCRdb copy, this immuneACCESS table keeps in-frame sequences only and misses some clones. Where compared with another copy, unresolved V genes explain less than half of these, and the others have no known cause. Within this sample are over 45,000 clones, with over 85% of them counted one time only. 1.5% to 2% of the sample is in the top ten clones. The material was PBMCs, obtained 26 days after transplant. The receptors stem from a human patient who received an intestinal transplant, so some T cells may come from the graft donor.

This clone was picked up one time. The J gene is TRBJ1-1, the V gene TRBV6-1; 9 bases are a match to TRBD1. This CDR3 spans 14 amino acids. CDR1 is MNHNS and CDR2 is SASEGT in the germline V gene. Trimming removed 5 bases from V and 3 bases from J; junction bases left unmatched: 4. The CDR3 sequence: CASSLTGGDTEAFF. CDR3 DNA: TGTGCCAGCAGTCTGACAGGGGGGGACACTGAAGCTTTCTTT.

The chain joins TRBV7-9 to TRBJ1-1, with a weak D call TRBD1 (6 bases). The germline gives CDR1 SEHNR, CDR2 FQNEAQ (reference sequence). V lost 4 bases and J lost 2, with 11 bases in between. CDR3 length equals 14 residues. The CDR3 protein is CASSSQQGNTEAFF. The CDR3 DNA reads TGTGCCAGCAGCTCGCAACAGGGTAACACTGAAGCTTTCTTT.